This is a list of T cell receptor beta chains from one sample in a study of human T cells and chemical hapten exposure. TCRdb used MiXCR to reprocess the RACE reads, holding one entry per CDR3 protein. The sample has around 35,000 distinct CDR3 sequences; roughly 5.4% are singletons. The sample consisted of whole blood. These receptors all stem from a human donor in good health. Some clones in this sample may be carry-over from other donors' samples. CDR3s include the opening cysteine and the closing phenylalanine or tryptophan. The D gene is left open where the match is weak. Clone size is stated in some rows and not others, as once, few, many or a class when expanded.

many	TRBD2	TRBV20-1	TRBJ2-5	TGCAGTGCTTTAGCGGGAGTTCAAGAGACCCAGTACTTC	CSALAGVQETQYF
.	.	TRBV6-1	TRBJ1-2	TGTGCCAGCAGCCCGGTCTGGGGAGGGGGTAACTATGGCTACACCTTC	CASSPVWGGGNYGYTF
many	.	TRBV6-6	TRBJ1-2	TGTGCCAGCTCGTTTTCCATGACAGAACACTATGGCTACACCTTC	CASSFSMTEHYGYTF
few	.	TRBV6-1	TRBJ1-1	TGTGCCAGCAGTTCCTTAAGGTTAGGGGTTGCCGCTTTCTTT	CASSSLRLGVAAFF
many	.	TRBV6-2/TRBV6-3	TRBJ2-6	TGTGCCAGCATCGATGGACGGACCCCCTCTGGGGCCAACGTCCTGACTTTC	CASIDGRTPSGANVLTF
many	.	TRBV2	TRBJ1-2	TGTGCCGGAGCACGAACAGTAATTGCTAACTATGGCTACACCTTC	CAGARTVIANYGYTF
many	.	TRBV13	TRBJ2-6	TGTGCCAGCAGCCCTGGACCCGGGGCCAACGTCCTGACTTTC	CASSPGPGANVLTF
many	.	TRBV6-2/TRBV6-3	TRBJ2-3	TGTGCCAGCAGCCCCAACCGTCACGTGCATACGCAGTATTTT	CASSPNRHVHTQYF
few	TRBD2	TRBV29-1	TRBJ2-1	TGCAGCGCCTTTCTAGCGGGAGAGCGGAATGAGCAGTTCTTC	CSAFLAGERNEQFF
.	TRBD1	TRBV28	TRBJ1-2	TGTGCCAGCAGCCGTACAGGGGGCGGTGGCTACACCTTC	CASSRTGGGGYTF
many	TRBD1	TRBV28	TRBJ1-1	TGTGCCAGCAGATCCCTGGGACAGCTGAACACTGAAGCTTTCTTT	CASRSLGQLNTEAFF
.	.	TRBV20-1	TRBJ2-3	TGCAGTGCTAATATGGATACGCAGTATTTT	CSANMDTQYF
few	TRBD2	TRBV25-1	TRBJ2-2	TGTGCCAGCAGTGCAGCCCCCGGGACTACGAACACCGGGGAGCTGTTTTTT	CASSAAPGTTNTGELFF
.	.	TRBV27	TRBJ1-5	TGTGCCAGCAGTTTATTAGGAACGCAGCCCCAGCATTTT	CASSLLGTQPQHF
few	.	TRBV11-2	TRBJ2-1	TGTGCCAGCAGCTCGCTAGGCAGCGATACCTACAATGAGCAGTTCTTC	CASSSLGSDTYNEQFF
many	.	TRBV29-1	TRBJ1-1	TGCAGCGTACGGGGAGACACTGAAGCTTTCTTT	CSVRGDTEAFF
many	TRBD1	TRBV28	TRBJ1-2	TGTGCCAGCACCCACGGACAGGGCCTCTATGGCTACACCTTC	CASTHGQGLYGYTF
many	.	TRBV5-6	TRBJ2-2	TGTGCCAGCAGCTTGGCTCGGCTTATCACCGGGGAGCTGTTTTTT	CASSLARLITGELFF
many	.	TRBV6-1	TRBJ1-2	TGTGCCAGCAGTGAAGGGGGACTATATGGCTACACCTTC	CASSEGGLYGYTF
many	TRBD1	TRBV5-1	TRBJ2-3	TGCGCCAGCAGCTCCCATACAGGGGGCGGACTCACAGATACGCAGTATTTT	CASSSHTGGGLTDTQYF
few	TRBD2	TRBV5-1	TRBJ2-5	TGCGCCAGCAGCTTGGGAGGTAGCGGGAGCCAAGAGACCCAGTACTTC	CASSLGGSGSQETQYF
many	TRBD2	TRBV6-6	TRBJ2-7	TGTGCCAGCAGTTACTCGACTAGCGGGTCCCCCTACGAGCAGTACTTC	CASSYSTSGSPYEQYF
.	.	TRBV7-2	TRBJ2-7	TGTGCCAGCAGCCCTTACATGAACTCCTACGAGCAGTACTTC	CASSPYMNSYEQYF
many	.	TRBV27	TRBJ2-2	TGTGCCAGCAGTCCCGCGGCAGGGACCCCATCCGGGGAGCTGTTTTTT	CASSPAAGTPSGELFF
many	.	TRBV21-1	TRBJ2-1	TGTGCCAGCAGTCCCGGGGGTTTATGTGAGCAGTTCTTC	CASSPGGLCEQFF
many	TRBD1	TRBV2	TRBJ1-1	TGTGCCAGCAGTGGACAGGGGAAAGCTTTCTTT	CASSGQGKAFF
many	.	TRBV29-1	TRBJ2-1	TGCAGCGTTGGAGGGGCCGGGAACTCCTACAATGAGCAGTTCTTC	CSVGGAGNSYNEQFF
many	.	TRBV30	TRBJ1-5	TGTGCCTGGAGTGCGGATAGCAATCAGCCCCAGCATTTT	CAWSADSNQPQHF